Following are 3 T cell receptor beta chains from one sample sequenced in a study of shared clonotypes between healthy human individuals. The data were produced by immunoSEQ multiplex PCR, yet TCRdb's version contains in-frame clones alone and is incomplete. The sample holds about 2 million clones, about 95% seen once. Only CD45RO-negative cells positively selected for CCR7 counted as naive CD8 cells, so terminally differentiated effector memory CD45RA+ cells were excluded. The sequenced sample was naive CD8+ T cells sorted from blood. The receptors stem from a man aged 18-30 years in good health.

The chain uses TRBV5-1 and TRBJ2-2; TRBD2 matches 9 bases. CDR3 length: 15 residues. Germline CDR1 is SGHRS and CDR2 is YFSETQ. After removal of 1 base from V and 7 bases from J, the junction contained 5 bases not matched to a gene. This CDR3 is CASSLKTSGIGELFF. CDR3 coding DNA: TGCGCCAGCAGCTTGAAGACTAGCGGAATCGGGGAGCTGTTTTTT.

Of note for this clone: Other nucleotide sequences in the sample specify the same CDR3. The CDR3 here is CAISREGGETQYF. The CDR3 DNA follows: TGTGCCATCTCTAGAGAGGGAGGGGAGACCCAGTACTTC. This rearrangement joins TRBV10-3 to TRBJ2-5, with 7 bases matching TRBD2. Trimming removed 8 bases from V and 5 bases from J; junction bases left unmatched: 8. Germline V gives CDR1 ENHRY, CDR2 SYGVKD. CDR3 length: 13 residues.

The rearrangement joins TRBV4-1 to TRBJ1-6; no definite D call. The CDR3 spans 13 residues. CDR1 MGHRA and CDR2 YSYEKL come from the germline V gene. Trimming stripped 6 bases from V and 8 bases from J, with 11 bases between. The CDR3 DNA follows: TGCGCCAGCAGTCACGGTTCCTATTCACCCCTCCACTTT. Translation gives CASSHGSYSPLHF.